This T cell receptor (beta chain) was found in a study of T cells after yellow fever vaccination. General observations from the study: In post-booster samples, most primary-vaccination clones reappeared (about 97% CD4, around 87% CD8).

CDR3 length: 15 amino acids. V shed 5 bases and J shed 7 bases, with 18 bases lying between them. CDR1 is SGHVS, CDR2 FNYEAQ, per germline. TCR cDNA, made by 5'RACE template switching, carried an added universal primer site and UMIs. TCRdb reprocessed the 5' RACE reads with MiXCR, giving one entry per CDR3 protein. This table has 150,000 to 200,000 distinct CDR3 sequences, about 7% appearing once. This clonotype has at least ten counts. Antigen: not known. The clonotype originates from a man between 18 and 29 years old who received the YFV17D yellow fever vaccine. The sample consisted of CD4+ T cells sorted from PBMCs, taken less than 6 days after the first yellow fever vaccination. The chain couples TRBV7-6 to TRBJ2-1, with D possibly being TRBD1 (6 bases). Here the CDR3 DNA reads TGTGCCAGCAGCCGTGTGGCCAGGGGTGAGAATGAGCAGTTCTTC. It translates to CASSRVARGENEQFF.